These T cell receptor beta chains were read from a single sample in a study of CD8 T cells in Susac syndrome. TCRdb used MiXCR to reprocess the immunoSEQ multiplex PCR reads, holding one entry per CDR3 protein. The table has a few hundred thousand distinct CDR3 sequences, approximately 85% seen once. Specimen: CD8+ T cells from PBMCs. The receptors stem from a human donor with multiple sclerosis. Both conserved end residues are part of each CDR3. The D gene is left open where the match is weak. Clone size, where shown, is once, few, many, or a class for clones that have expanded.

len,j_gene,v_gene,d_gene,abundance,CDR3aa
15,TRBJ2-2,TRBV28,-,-,CASLLGSGATGELFF
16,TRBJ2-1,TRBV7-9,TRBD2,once,CASSPTSGEAYNEQFF
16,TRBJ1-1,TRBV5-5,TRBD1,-,CASAGQGATVNTEAFF
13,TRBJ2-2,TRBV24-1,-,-,CATRDPLFGELFF
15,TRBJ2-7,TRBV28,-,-,CASSLARLANDEQYF
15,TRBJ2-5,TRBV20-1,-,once,CSAPWGKYTQETQYF
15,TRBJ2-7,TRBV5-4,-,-,CASSPDGRSSYEQYF
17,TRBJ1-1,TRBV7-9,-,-,CASETLRMGPGGTEAFF
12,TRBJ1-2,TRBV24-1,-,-,CATGQGGFGYTF
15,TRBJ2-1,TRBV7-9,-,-,CASSLLRDTYNEQFF
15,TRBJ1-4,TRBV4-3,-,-,CASSQDRTTNEKLFF
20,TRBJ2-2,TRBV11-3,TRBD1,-,CASSTKPNYPRTGNTGELFF
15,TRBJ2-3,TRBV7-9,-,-,CASSPGQFSTDTQYF
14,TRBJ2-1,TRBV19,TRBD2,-,CASSIVAGDNEQFF
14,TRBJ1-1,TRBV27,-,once,CASSGHFSNTEAFF
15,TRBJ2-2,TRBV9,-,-,CASSVARGRAGELFF
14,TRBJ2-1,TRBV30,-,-,CAWNYGTGHNEQFF
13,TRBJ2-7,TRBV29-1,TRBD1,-,CSVAEDRGYEQYF
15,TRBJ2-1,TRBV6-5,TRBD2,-,CASSYTSGRVGEQFF
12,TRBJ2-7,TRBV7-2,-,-,CASSLRGKEQYF
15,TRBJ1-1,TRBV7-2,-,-,CASSPSGLLNTEAFF
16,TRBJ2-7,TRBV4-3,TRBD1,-,CASSQDRGTVTYEQYF
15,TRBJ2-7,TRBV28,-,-,CASSLREFAGYEQYF
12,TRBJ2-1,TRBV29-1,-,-,CSVSPGPSEQFF
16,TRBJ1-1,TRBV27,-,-,CASSSRLARALTEAFF
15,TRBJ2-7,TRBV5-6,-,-,CASSLENIRSYEQYF
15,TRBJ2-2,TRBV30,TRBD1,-,CAWSYRQGGTGELFF
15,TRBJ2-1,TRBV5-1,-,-,CASSFGGPFYNEQFF
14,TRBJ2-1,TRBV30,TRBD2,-,CAWSWLAGNNEQFF
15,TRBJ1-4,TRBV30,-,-,CAWRPTRTAGEKLFF
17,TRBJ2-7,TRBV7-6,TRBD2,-,CASSLSSGASGSYEQYF
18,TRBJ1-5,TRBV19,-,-,CASSIDQGPGYSNQPQHF
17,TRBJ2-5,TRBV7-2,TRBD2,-,CASSPTVSGSFQETQYF
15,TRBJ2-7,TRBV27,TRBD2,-,CASSSLGLAVYEQYF
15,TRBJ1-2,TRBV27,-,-,CASSPQAYANYGYTF
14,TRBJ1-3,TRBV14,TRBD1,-,CASRTGDSGNTIYF